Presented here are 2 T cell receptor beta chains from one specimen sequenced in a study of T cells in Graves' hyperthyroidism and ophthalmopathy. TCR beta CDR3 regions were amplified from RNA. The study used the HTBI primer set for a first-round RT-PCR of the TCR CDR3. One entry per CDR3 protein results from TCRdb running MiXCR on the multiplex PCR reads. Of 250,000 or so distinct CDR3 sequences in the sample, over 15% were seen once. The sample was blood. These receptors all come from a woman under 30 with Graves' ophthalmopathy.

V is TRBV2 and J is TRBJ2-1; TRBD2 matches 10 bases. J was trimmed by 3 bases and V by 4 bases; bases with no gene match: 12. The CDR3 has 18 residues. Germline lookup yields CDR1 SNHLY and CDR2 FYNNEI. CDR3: CASSGPSGGLILYNEQFF. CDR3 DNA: TGTGCCAGCAGTGGCCCTAGCGGGGGCCTAATACTCTACAATGAGCAGTTCTTC.

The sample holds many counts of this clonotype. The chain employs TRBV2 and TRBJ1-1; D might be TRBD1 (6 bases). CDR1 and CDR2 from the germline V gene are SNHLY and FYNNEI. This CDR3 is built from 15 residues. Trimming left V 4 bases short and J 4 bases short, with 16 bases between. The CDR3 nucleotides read TGTGCCAGCAGTGCCGGGCGGGGGGCGGTCACTGAAGCTTTCTTT. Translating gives CASSAGRGAVTEAFF. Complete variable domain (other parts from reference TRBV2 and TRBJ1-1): EPEVTQTPSHQVTQMGQEVILRCVPISNHLYFYWYRQILGQKVEFLVSFYNNEISEKSEIFDDQFSVERPDGSNFTLKIRSTKLEDSAMYFCASSAGRGAVTEAFFGQGTRLTVV.